The sample holds one count of the clone carrying this T cell receptor (beta chain). Its antigen is still unknown. Trimming cost V 3 bases and J 4 bases, with 12 bases left between them. CDR3 size: 14 residues. Germline-derived CDR1 and CDR2 are LGHDT and YNNKEL (reference sequence). Primed by a sample-barcoded 5' primer and a J-beta primer mix, a second PCR proceeded for about 7 to 12 cycles. Through a template-switch adaptor with 12 random nucleotides, each cDNA molecule received a tag. One entry per CDR3 protein, called by TCRdb with MiXCR from the 5' RACE reads. Of about a million distinct CDR3 sequences in the sample, 45% to 50% are singletons; the top ten hold roughly 13%. The sample originates from a study of blood T cells in healthy people across ages. Whole-study results and caveats: Naive and antigen-experienced cells were not separated, limiting conclusive comparison.

The chain links TRBV3-1 to TRBJ1-2; D gene unclear. The sample comprised blood. This sequence was found in a man between 25 and 39 years old in good health. CDR3 amino acids: CASSQFPASYGYTF. In nucleotides, the CDR3 is TGTGCCAGCAGCCAGTTCCCGGCGTCCTATGGCTACACCTTC.